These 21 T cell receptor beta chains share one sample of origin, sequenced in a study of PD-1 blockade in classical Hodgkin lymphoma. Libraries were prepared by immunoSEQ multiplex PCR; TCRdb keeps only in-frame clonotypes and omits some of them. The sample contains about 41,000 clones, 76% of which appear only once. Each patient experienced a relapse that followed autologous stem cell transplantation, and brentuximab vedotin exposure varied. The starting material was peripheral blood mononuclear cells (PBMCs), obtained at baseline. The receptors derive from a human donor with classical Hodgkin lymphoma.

In DNA form, the CDR3 reads TGTGCCAGCAGTTCCCGAGGGGGAGGAAGGCCTTACGAGCAGTACTTC. This translates into CASSSRGGGRPYEQYF. The rearrangement joins TRBV6-5 to TRBJ2-7; D is possibly TRBD1 or TRBD2 (6 bases each). This CDR3 has 16 amino acids. Germline CDR1 is MNHEY and CDR2 is SVGAGI. The germline V and J ends were trimmed by 4 bases and 4 bases, with 20 bases remaining between them.

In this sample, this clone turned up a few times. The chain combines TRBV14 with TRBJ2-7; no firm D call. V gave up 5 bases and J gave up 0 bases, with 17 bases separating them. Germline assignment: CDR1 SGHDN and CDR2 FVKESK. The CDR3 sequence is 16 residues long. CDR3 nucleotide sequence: TGTGCCAGCAGCGATCTTTGGGCGGTGAACTCCTACGAGCAGTACTTC. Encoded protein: CASSDLWAVNSYEQYF.

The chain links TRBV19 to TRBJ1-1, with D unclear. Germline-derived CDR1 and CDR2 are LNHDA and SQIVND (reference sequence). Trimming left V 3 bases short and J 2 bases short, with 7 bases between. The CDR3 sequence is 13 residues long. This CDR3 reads CASSILINTEAFF. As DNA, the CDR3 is TGTGCCAGTAGTATTTTAATCAACACTGAAGCTTTCTTT.

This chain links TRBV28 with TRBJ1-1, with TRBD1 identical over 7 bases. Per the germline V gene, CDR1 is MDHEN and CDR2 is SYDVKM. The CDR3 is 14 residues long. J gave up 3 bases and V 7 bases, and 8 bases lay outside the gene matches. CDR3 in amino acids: CASTPWDSHTEAFF. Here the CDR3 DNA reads TGTGCCAGCACTCCTTGGGACAGTCACACTGAAGCTTTCTTT.

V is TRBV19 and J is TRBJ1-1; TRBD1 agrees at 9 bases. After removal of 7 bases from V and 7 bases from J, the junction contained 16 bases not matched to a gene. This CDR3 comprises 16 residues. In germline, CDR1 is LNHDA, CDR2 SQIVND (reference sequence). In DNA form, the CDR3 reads TGTGCCAGTACCCCACCCCCCGGGACAGGGCGTAATGAAGCTTTCTTT. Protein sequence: CASTPPPGTGRNEAFF.

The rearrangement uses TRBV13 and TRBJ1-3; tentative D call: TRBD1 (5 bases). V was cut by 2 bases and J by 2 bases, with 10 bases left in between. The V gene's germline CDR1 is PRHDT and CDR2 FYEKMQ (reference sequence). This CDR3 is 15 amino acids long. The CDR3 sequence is CASSLPGAPGNTIYF. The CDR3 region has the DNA TGTGCCAGCAGCTTACCCGGGGCCCCTGGAAACACCATATATTTT.

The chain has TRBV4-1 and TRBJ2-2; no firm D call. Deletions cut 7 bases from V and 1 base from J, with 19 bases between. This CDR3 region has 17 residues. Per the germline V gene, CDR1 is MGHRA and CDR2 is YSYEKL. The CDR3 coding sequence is TGCGCCAGCACCAAGTTTCCGGGTCCCTGGAACACCGGGGAGCTGTTTTTT. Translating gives CASTKFPGPWNTGELFF.

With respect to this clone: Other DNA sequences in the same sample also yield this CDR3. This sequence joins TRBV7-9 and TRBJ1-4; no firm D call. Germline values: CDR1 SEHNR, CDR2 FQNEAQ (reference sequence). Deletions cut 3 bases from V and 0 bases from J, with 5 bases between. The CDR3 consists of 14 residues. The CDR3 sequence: CASSFAATNEKLFF. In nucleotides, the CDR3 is TGTGCCAGCAGCTTCGCGGCAACTAATGAAAAACTGTTTTTT.

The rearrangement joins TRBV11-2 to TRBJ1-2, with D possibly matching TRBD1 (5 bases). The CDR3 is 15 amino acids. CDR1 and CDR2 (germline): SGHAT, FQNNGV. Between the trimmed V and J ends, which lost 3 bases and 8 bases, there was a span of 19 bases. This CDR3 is CASSFWAGGGDGYTF. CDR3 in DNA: TGTGCCAGCAGCTTTTGGGCTGGGGGGGGTGACGGCTACACCTTC.

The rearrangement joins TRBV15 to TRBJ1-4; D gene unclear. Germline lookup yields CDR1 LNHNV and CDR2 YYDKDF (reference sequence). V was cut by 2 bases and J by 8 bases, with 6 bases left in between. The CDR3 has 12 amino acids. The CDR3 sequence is CATSRSTEKLFF. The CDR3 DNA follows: TGTGCCACCAGCAGATCCACGGAAAAACTGTTTTTT. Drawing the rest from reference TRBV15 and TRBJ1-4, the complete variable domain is DAMVIQNPRYQVTQFGKPVTLSCSQTLNHNVMYWYQQKSSQAPKLLFHYYDKDFNNEADTPDNFQSRRPNTSFCFLDIRSPGLGDTAMYLCATSRSTEKLFFGSGTQLSVL.

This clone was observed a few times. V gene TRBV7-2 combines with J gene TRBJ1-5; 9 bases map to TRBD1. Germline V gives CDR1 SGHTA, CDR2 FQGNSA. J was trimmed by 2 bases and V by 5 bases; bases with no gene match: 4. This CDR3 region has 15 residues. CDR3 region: CASSQGQGGNQPQHF. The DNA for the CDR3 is TGTGCCAGCAGCCAGGGACAGGGAGGCAATCAGCCCCAGCATTTT.

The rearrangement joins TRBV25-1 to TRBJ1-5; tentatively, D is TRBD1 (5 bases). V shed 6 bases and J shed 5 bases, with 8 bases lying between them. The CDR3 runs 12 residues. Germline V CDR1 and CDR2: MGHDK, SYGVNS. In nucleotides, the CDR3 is TGTGCCAGCAGGCTGGGGGATCAGCCCCAGCATTTT. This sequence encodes CASRLGDQPQHF.

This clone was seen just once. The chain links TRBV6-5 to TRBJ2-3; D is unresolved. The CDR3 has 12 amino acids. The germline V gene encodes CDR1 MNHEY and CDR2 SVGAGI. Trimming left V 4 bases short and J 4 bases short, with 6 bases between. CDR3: CASSSPPDTQYF. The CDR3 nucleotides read TGTGCCAGCAGTTCCCCCCCAGATACGCAGTATTTT.

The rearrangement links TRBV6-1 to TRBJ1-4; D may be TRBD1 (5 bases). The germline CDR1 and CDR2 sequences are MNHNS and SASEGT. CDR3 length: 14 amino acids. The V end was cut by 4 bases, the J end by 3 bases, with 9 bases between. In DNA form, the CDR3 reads TGTGCCAGCAGTGGGACATGGTCTAATGAAAAACTGTTTTTT. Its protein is CASSGTWSNEKLFF.

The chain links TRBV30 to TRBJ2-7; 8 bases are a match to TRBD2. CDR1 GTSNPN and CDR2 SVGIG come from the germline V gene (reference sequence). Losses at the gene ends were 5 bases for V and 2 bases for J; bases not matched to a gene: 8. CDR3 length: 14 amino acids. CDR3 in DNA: TGTGCCTGGTCACTCACTAGCGGTCCCTACGAGCAGTACTTC. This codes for CAWSLTSGPYEQYF. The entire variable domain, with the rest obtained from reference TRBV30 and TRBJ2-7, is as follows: SQTIHQWPATLVQPVGSPLSLECTVEGTSNPNLYWYRQAAGRGLQLLFYSVGIGQISSEVPQNLSASRPQDRQFILSSKKLLLSDSGFYLCAWSLTSGPYEQYFGPGTRLTVT.

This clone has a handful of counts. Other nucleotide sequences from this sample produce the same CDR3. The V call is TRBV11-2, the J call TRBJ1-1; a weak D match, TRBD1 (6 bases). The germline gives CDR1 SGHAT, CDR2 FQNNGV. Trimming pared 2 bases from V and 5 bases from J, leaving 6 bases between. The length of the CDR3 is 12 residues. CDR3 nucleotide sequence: TGTGCCAGCAGCTTAACAGGGACTGAAGCTTTCTTT. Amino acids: CASSLTGTEAFF.

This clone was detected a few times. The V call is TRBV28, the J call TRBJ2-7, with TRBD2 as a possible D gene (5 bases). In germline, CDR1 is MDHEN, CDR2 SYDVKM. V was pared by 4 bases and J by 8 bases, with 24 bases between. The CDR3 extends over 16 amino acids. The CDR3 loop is CASSWWSGSIISQQYF. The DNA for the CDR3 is TGTGCCAGCAGTTGGTGGAGCGGTTCGATTATATCCCAGCAGTACTTC.

The CDR3 here is CASSHRVAGANVLTF. The CDR3 coding sequence is TGTGCCAGCTCTCATAGGGTAGCCGGGGCCAACGTCCTGACTTTC. V gene TRBV27 combines with J gene TRBJ2-6; no clear D gene. V lost 8 bases and J 4 bases, leaving 15 bases between the germline ends. The germline CDR1 and CDR2 sequences are MNHEY and SMNVEV (reference sequence). The CDR3 has 15 residues.

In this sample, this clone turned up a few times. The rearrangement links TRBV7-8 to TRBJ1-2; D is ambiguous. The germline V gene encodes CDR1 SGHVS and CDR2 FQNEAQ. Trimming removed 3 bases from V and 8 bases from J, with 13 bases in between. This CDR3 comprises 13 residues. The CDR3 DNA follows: TGTGCCAGCAGCTTTGTCCGCACCCTCGGCTACACCTTC. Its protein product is CASSFVRTLGYTF.

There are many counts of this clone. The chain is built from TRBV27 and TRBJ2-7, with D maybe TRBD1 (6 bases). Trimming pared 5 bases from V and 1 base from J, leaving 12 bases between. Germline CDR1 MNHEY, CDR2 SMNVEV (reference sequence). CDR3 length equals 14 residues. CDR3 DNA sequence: TGTGCCAGCAGTCCCCAAGACAGGTCCTACGAGCAGTACTTC. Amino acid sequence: CASSPQDRSYEQYF.

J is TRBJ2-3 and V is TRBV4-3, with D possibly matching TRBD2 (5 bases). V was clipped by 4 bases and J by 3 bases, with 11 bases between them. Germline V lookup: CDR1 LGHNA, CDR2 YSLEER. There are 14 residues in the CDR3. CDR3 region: CASSLKDSTDTQYF. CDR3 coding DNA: TGCGCCAGCAGCCTGAAGGACTCGACAGATACGCAGTATTTT.